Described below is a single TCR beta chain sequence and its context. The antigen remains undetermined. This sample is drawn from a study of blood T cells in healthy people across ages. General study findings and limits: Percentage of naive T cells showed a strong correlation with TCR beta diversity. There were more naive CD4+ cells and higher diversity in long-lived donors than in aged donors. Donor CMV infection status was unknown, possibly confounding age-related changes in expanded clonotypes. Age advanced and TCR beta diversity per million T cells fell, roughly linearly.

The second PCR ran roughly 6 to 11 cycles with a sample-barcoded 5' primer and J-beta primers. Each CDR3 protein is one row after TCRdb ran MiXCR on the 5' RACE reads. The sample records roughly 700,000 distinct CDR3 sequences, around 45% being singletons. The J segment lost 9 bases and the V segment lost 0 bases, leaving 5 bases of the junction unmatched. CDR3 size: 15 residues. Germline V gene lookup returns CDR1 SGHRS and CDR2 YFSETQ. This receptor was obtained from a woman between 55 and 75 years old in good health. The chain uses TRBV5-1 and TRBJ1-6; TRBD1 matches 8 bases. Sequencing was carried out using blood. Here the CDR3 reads CASSLEGQGFSPLHF. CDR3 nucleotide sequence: TGCGCCAGCAGCTTGGAAGGACAGGGCTTTTCACCCCTCCACTTT.